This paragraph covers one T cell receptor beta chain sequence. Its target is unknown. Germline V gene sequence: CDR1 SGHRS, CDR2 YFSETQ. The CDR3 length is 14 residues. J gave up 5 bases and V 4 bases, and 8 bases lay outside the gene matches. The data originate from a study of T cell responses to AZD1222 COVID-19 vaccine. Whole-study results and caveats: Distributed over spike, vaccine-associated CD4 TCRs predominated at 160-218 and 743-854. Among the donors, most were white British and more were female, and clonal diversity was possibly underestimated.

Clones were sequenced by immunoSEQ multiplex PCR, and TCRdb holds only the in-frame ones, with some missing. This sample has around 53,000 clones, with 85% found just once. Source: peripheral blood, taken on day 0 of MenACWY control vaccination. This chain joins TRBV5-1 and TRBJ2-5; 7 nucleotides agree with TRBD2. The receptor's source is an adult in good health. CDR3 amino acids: CASSGGRATETQYF. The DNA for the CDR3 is TGCGCCAGCAGCGGGGGGAGGGCCACGGAGACCCAGTACTTC. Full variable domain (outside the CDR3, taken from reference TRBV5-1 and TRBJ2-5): KAGVTQTPRYLIKTRGQQVTLSCSPISGHRSVSWYQQTPGQGLQFLFEYFSETQRNKGNFPGRFSGRQFSNSRSEMNVSTLELGDSALYLCASSGGRATETQYFGPGTRLLVL.